Given below is one T cell receptor (beta chain) in context. Its cognate antigen is unknown. Though nominally healthy at sampling, donors likely had unrecorded immune exposures. These data originate in a study of cytomegalovirus exposure and HLA in healthy donors. Background on the study: Around 86 million unique TCRs, all from HLA-typed donors, were included in an early release of the data. Study findings and constraints: An observed cluster of highly shared sequence variants was recorded as a likely sequencing artifact. In an earlier analysis, about 90% or about 30%: the productive usage of most TCR beta V segments.

This PCR relied on a set of 60 Vbeta primers and 13 Jbeta primers. Assay: immunoSEQ multiplex PCR; the TCRdb copy retains only in-frame clones and omits some. The sample contains approximately 160,000 clones, 64% of which appear only once. The TCR was taken from a woman in her twenties or thirties in good health and CMV-seropositive. The specimen was PBMCs.

The CDR3 DNA is TGCGCCAGCAGCTTGTGGGCGGGGGGGCAAGAGACCCAGTACTTC. Protein sequence: CASSLWAGGQETQYF. The V gene is TRBV5-1, the J gene TRBJ2-5; 9 bases map to TRBD2. Germline CDR1 SGHRS, CDR2 YFSETQ. The junction had 3 bases not matched to a gene; V was cut back by 1 base and J by 2 bases. The CDR3 consists of 15 residues.